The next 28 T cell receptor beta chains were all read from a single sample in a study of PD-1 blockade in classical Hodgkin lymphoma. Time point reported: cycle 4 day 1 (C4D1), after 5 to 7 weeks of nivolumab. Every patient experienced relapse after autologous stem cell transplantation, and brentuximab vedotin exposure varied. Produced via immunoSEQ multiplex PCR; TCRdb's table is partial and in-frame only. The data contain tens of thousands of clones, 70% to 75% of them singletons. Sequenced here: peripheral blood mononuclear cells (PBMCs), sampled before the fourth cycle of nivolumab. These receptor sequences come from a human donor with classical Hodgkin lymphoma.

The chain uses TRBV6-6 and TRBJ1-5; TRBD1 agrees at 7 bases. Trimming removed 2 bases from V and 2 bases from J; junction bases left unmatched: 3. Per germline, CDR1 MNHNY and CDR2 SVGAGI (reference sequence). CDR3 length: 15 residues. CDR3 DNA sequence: TGTGCCAGCAGTTACGGTCAGGGGGGCAATCAGCCCCAGCATTTT. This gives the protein CASSYGQGGNQPQHF.

Here the CDR3 DNA reads TGTGCCAGCAGTGAAACCCTAGCGGCAGAGGGTGAGCAGTTCTTC. Translation: CASSETLAAEGEQFF. The chain combines TRBV6-1 with TRBJ2-1, with 7 bases fitting TRBD2. The CDR3 has 15 residues. J was trimmed by 9 bases and V by 2 bases; bases with no gene match: 10. CDR1 is MNHNS, CDR2 SASEGT, per germline.

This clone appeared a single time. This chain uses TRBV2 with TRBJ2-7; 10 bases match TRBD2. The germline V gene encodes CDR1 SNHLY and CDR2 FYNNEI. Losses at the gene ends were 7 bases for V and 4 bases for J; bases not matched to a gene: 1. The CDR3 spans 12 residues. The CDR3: CASMTSGYEQYF. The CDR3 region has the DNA TGTGCCAGCATGACTAGCGGGTACGAGCAGTACTTC.

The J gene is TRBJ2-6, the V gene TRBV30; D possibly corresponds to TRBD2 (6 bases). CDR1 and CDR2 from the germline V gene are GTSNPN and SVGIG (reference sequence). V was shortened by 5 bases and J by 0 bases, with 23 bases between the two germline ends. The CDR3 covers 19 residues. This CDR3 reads CAWGGFGDRNPSGANVLTF. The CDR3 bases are TGTGCCTGGGGGGGGTTTGGTGACAGAAACCCCTCTGGGGCCAACGTCCTGACTTTC.

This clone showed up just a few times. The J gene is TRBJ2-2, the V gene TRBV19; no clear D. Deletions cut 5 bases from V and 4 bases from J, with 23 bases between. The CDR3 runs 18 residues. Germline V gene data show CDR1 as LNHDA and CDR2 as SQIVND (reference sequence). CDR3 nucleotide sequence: TGTGCCAGTAGTCCTCTCTCTGGGCTGGGATCGGGCACCGGGGAGCTGTTTTTT. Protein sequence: CASSPLSGLGSGTGELFF.

This chain's CDR3 is CAIGSGGLGEQFF. The CDR3 DNA is TGTGCCATCGGGAGCGGAGGGCTTGGGGAGCAGTTCTTC. The genes are TRBV6-1 and TRBJ2-1; D is possibly TRBD2 (6 bases). The CDR3 is 13 amino acids. Germline-derived CDR1 and CDR2 are MNHNS and SASEGT. V shed 10 bases and J shed 10 bases, with 20 bases lying between them.

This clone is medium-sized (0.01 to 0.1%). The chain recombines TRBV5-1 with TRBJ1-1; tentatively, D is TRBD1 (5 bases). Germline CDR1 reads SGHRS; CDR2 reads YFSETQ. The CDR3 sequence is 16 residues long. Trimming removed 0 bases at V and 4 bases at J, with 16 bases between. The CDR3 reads CASSLGQGRIGTEAFF. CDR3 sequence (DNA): TGCGCCAGCAGCTTGGGGCAGGGACGGATCGGCACTGAAGCTTTCTTT.

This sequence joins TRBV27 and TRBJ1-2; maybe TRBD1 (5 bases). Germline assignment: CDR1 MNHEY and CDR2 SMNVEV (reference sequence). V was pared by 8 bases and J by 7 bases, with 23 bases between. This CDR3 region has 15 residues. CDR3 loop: CASRQGSAGGGGYTF. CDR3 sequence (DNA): TGTGCCAGCCGCCAGGGTTCCGCAGGTGGAGGTGGCTACACCTTC.

This CDR3 reads CASGRNQPQHF. DNA of the CDR3: TGTGCCAGCGGGCGCAATCAGCCCCAGCATTTT. The chain links TRBV7-6 to TRBJ1-5; D unclear. The CDR3 extends over 11 amino acids. Germline-derived CDR1 and CDR2 are SGHVS and FNYEAQ. Trimming took off 8 bases at V and 2 bases at J, with 4 bases between the two ends.

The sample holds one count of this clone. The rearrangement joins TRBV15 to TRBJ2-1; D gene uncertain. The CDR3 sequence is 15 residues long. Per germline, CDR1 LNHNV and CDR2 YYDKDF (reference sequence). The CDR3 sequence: CRTAEERSSYNEQFF. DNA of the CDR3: TGTCGAACAGCCGAGGAGAGGAGCTCCTACAATGAGCAGTTCTTC.

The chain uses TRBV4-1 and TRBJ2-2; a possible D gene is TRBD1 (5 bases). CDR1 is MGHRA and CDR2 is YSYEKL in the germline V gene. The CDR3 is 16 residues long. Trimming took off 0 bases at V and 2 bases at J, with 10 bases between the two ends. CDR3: CASSQEVRENTGELFF. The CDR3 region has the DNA TGCGCCAGCAGCCAAGAGGTCAGGGAAAACACCGGGGAGCTGTTTTTT.

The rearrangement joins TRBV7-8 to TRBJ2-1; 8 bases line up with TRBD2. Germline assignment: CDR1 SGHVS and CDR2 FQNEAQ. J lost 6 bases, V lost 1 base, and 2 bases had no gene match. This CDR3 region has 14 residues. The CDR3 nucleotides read TGTGCCAGCAGCTTAGTAAGCGGGGGCAATGAGCAGTTCTTC. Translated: CASSLVSGGNEQFF.

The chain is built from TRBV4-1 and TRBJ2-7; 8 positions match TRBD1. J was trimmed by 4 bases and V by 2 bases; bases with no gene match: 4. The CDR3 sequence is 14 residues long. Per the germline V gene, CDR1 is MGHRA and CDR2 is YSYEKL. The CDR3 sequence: CASSQQGAGYEQYF. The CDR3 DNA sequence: TGCGCCAGCAGCCAACAGGGGGCTGGGTACGAGCAGTACTTC.

The CDR3 DNA reads TGTGCCAGTATGGGGACAGGGGGCACTGAAGCTTTCTTT. As protein: CASMGTGGTEAFF. This chain joins TRBV19 and TRBJ1-1, with TRBD1 matching 11 bases. The CDR3 totals 13 residues. CDR1 is LNHDA and CDR2 is SQIVND in the germline V gene (reference sequence). V gave up 7 bases and J gave up 4 bases; unmatched junction bases: 2.

The CDR3 reads CASSLAGDRGYEQYF. CDR3 DNA sequence: TGTGCCAGCAGCTTAGCTGGGGACAGGGGTTACGAGCAGTACTTC. The chain combines TRBV7-8 with TRBJ2-7; TRBD1 aligns across 10 bases. Germline V lookup: CDR1 SGHVS, CDR2 FQNEAQ. CDR3 length: 15 residues. J was trimmed by 4 bases and V by 0 bases; bases with no gene match: 3.

The CDR3 bases are TGTGCCAGTAGCCCCCAGAGTCCAGGGGGGGAGACCCAGTACTTC. As protein: CASSPQSPGGETQYF. The chain has TRBV19 and TRBJ2-5; D might be TRBD1 (7 bases). The CDR3 loop spans 15 amino acids. V was clipped by 6 bases and J by 5 bases, with 19 bases between them. Germline values: CDR1 LNHDA, CDR2 SQIVND (reference sequence).

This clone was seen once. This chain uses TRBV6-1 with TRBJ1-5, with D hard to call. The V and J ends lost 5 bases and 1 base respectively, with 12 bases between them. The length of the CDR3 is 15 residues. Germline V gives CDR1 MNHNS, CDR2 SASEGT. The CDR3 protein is CASSTQVLSNQPQHF. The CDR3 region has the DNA TGTGCCAGCAGTACTCAGGTTTTGAGCAATCAGCCCCAGCATTTT.

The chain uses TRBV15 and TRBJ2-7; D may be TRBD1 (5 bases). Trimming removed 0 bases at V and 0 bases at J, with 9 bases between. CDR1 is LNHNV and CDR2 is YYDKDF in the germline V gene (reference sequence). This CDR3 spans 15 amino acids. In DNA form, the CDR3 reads TGTGCCACCAGCAGAGAAGGTCAGGGCTCCTACGAGCAGTACTTC. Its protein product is CATSREGQGSYEQYF.

The DNA of the CDR3 is TGTGCCAGCAGCCACGGACACTCCTACGAGCAGTACTTC. Protein: CASSHGHSYEQYF. V and J are TRBV7-2 and TRBJ2-7; D perhaps matches TRBD1 (5 bases). The CDR3 has 13 amino acids. Germline CDR1 and CDR2: SGHTA and FQGNSA. Trimming cost V 5 bases and J 0 bases, with 8 bases left between them.

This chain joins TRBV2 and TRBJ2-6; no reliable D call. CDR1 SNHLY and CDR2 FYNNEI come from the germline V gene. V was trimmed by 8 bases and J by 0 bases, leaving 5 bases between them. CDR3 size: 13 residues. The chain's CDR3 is CASRFSGANVLTF. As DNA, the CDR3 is TGTGCCAGCCGCTTCTCTGGGGCCAACGTCCTGACTTTC.

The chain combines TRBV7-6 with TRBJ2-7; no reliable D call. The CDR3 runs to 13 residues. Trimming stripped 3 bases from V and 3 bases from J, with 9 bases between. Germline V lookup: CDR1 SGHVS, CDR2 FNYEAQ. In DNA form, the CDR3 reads TGTGCCAGCAGCTTTACCGGTAACTACGAGCAGTACTTC. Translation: CASSFTGNYEQYF.

The chain's CDR3 is CASCRYRGSYNEQFF. The CDR3, as DNA: TGTGCCAGCTGTCGGTATAGGGGATCCTACAATGAGCAGTTCTTC. The V gene is TRBV14, the J gene TRBJ2-1; D might be TRBD1 (5 bases). Trimming shortened V by 8 bases and J by 1 base, and 15 bases separated the two germline ends. This CDR3 spans 15 amino acids. Germline loops: CDR1 SGHDN, CDR2 FVKESK.

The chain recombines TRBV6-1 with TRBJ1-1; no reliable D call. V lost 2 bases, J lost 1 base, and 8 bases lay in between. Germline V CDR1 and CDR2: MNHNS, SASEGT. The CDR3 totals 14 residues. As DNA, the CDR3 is TGTGCCAGCAGTGAACGGGCAGGGAACACTGAAGCTTTCTTT. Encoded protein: CASSERAGNTEAFF.

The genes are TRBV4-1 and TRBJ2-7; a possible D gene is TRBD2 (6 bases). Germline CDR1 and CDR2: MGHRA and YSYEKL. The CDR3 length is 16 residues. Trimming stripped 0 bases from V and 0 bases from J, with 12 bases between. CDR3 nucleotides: TGCGCCAGCAGCCAAGACTTTGCGGGACCCTCCTACGAGCAGTACTTC. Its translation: CASSQDFAGPSYEQYF.

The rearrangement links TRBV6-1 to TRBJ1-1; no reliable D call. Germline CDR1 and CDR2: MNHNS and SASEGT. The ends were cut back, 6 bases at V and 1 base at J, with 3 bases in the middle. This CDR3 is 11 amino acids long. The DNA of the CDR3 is TGTGCCAGCAGGGGGAACACTGAAGCTTTCTTT. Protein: CASRGNTEAFF.

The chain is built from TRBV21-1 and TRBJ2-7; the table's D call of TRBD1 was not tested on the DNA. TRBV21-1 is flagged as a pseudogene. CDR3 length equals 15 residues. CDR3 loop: CASSTTQDRLHEQYF. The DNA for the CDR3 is TGTGCCAGCAGCACAACCCAGGACAGGTTGCACGAGCAGTACTTC.

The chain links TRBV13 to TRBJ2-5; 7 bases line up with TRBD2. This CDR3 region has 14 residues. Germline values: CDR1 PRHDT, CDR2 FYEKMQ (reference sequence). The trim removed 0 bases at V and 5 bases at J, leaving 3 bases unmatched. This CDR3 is CASSLGRGVETQYF. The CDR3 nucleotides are TGTGCCAGCAGCTTAGGCCGGGGGGTCGAGACCCAGTACTTC.

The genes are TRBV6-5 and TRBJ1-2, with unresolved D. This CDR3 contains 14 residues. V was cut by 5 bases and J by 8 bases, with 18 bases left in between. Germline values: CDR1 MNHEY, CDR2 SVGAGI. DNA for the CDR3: TGTGCCAGCAGTACTCCCGGAGTCTTCTGGGGCTACACCTTC. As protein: CASSTPGVFWGYTF.